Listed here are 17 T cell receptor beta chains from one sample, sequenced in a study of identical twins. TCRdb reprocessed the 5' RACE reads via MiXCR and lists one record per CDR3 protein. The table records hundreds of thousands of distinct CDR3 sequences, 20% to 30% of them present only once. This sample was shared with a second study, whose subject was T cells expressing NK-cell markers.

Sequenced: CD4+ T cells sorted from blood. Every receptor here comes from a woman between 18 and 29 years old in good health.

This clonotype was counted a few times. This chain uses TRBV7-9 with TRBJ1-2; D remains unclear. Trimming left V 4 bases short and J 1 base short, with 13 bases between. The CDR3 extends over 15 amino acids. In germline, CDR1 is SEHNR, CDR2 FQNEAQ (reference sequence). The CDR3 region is CASSSRPQVNYGYTF. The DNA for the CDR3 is TGTGCCAGCAGCTCACGTCCCCAGGTTAACTATGGCTACACCTTC. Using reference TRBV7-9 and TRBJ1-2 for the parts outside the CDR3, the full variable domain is DTGVSQNPRHKITKRGQNVTFRCDPISEHNRLYWYRQTLGQGPEFLTYFQNEAQLEKSRLLSDRFSAERPKGSFSTLEIQRTEQGDSAMYLCASSSRPQVNYGYTFGSGTRLTVV.

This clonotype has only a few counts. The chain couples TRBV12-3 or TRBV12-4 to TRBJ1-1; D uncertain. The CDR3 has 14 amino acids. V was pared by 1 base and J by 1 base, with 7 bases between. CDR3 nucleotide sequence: TGTGCCAGCAGTTTAGGTTCTAGGAACACTGAAGCTTTCTTT. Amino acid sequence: CASSLGSRNTEAFF.

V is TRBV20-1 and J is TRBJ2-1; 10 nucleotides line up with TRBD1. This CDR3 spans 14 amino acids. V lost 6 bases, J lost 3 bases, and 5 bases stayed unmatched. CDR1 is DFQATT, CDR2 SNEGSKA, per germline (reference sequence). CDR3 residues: CSARQGAHYNEQFF. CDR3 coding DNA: TGCAGTGCCAGACAGGGGGCCCACTACAATGAGCAGTTCTTC.

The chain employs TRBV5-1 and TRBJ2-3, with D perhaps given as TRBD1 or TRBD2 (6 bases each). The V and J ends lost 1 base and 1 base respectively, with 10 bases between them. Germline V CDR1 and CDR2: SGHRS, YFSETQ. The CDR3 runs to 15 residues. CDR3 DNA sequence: TGCGCCAGCAGCTTGTGGGGGGCGGGCACAGATACGCAGTATTTT. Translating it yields CASSLWGAGTDTQYF.

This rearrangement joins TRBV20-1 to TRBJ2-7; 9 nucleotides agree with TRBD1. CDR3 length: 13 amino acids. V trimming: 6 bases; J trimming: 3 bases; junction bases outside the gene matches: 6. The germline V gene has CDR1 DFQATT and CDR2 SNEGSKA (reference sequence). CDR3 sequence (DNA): TGCAGTGCCTCAAGACAGGGGGTCTACGAGCAGTACTTC. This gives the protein CSASRQGVYEQYF.

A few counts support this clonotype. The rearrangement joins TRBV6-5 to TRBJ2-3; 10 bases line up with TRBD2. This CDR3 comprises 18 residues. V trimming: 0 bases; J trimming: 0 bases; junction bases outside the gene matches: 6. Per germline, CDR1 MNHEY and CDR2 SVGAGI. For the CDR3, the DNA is TGTGCCAGCAGTTACTCACTCACTAGCGGGGCCAGCACAGATACGCAGTATTTT. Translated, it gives CASSYSLTSGASTDTQYF.

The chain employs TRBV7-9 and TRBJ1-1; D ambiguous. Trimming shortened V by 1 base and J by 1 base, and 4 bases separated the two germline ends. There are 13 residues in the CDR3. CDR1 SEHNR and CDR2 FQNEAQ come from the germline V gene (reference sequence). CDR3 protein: CASSLGWNTEAFF. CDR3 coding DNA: TGTGCCAGCAGCTTAGGATGGAACACTGAAGCTTTCTTT.

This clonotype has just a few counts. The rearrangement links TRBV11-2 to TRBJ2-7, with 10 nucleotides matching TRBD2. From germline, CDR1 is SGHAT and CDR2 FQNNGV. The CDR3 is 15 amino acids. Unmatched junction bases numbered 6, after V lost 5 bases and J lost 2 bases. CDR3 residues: CASSMTGTSAYEQYF. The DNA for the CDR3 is TGTGCCAGCAGCATGACCGGGACTAGCGCCTACGAGCAGTACTTC.

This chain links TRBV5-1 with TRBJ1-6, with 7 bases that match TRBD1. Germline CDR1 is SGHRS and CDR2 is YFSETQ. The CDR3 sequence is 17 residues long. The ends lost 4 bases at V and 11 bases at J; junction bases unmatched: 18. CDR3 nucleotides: TGCGCCAGCAGCCTCGGGCACGGAAGACAGGGAAAAACACCCCTCCACTTT. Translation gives CASSLGHGRQGKTPLHF.

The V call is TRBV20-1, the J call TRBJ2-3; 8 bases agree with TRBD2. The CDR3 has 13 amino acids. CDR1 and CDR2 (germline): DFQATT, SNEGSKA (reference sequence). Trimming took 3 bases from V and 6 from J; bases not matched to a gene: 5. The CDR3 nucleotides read TGCAGTGCTAGGTTAGCGGGGTTGGATACGCAGTATTTT. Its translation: CSARLAGLDTQYF.

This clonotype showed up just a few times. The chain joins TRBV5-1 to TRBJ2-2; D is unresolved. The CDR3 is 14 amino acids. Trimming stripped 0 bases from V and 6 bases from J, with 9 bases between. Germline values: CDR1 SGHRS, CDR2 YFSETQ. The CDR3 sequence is CASSLASRSGELFF. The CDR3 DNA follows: TGCGCCAGCAGCTTGGCCAGCCGGTCCGGGGAGCTGTTTTTT.

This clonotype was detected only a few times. The CDR3 is CASSSGGGTGEFF. Here the CDR3 DNA reads TGTGCCAGCTCATCAGGCGGAGGGACAGGGGAGTTCTTC. This chain uses TRBV18 with TRBJ2-1, with 10 bases matching TRBD1. CDR1 is KGHSH, CDR2 LQKENI, per germline. The CDR3 extends over 13 amino acids. With 5 bases clipped from V and 14 bases from J, the junction kept 9 bases outside the gene matches.

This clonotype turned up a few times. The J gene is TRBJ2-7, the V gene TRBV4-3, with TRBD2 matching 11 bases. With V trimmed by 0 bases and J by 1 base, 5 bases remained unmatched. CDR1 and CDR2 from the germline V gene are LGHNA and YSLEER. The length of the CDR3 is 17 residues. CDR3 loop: CASSQDSVAGGSYEQYF. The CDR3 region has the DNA TGCGCCAGCAGCCAAGATTCGGTAGCGGGAGGGTCCTACGAGCAGTACTTC.

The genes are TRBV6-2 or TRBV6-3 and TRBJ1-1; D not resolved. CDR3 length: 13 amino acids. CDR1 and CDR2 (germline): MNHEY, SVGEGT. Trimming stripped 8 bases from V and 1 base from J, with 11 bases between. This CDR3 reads CASRWAGNTEAFF. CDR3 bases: TGTGCCAGCCGGTGGGCGGGGAACACTGAAGCTTTCTTT.

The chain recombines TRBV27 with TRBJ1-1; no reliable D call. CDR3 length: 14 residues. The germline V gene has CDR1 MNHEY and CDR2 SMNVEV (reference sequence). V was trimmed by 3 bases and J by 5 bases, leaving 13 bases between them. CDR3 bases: TGTGCCAGCAGTTTCTTAGGGCGGAAGACTGAAGCTTTCTTT. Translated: CASSFLGRKTEAFF.

CDR3 residues: CASSTRGFNNQPQHF. For the CDR3, the DNA is TGTGCCAGTAGTACCAGGGGCTTTAACAATCAGCCCCAGCATTTT. This chain uses TRBV19 with TRBJ1-5; D might be TRBD1 (6 bases). Germline CDR1 LNHDA, CDR2 SQIVND (reference sequence). The CDR3 consists of 15 residues. The V end was cut by 4 bases, the J end by 3 bases, with 13 bases between.

The CDR3 loop reads CASSLALAGGFGEQFF. The DNA for the CDR3 is TGTGCCAGCAGCTTGGCCTTGGCGGGAGGGTTTGGTGAGCAGTTCTTC. This rearrangement joins TRBV5-5 to TRBJ2-1; 9 positions match TRBD2. V lost 0 bases, J lost 9 bases, and 10 bases stayed unmatched. The V gene's germline CDR1 is SGHKS and CDR2 YYEKEE (reference sequence). This CDR3 comprises 16 residues.